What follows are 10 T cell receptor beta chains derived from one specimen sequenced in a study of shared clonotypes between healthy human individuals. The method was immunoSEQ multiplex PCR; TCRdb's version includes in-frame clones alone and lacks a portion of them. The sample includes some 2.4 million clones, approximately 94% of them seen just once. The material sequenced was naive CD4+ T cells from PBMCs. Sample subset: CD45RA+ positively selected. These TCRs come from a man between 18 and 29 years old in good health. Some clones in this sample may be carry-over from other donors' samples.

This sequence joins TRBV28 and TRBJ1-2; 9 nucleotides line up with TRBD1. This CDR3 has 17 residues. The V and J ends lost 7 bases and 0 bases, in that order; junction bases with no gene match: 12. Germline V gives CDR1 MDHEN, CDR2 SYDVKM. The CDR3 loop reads CASNPGGTGFPNYGYTF. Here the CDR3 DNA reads TGTGCCAGCAACCCAGGGGGGACAGGGTTTCCTAACTATGGCTACACCTTC.

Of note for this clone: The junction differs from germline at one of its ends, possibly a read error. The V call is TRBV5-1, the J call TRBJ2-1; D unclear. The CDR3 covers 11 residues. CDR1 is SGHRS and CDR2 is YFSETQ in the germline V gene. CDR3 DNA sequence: TGCGCCAGCGGCTTGTACAATGAGCAGTTCTTC. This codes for CASGLYNEQFF.

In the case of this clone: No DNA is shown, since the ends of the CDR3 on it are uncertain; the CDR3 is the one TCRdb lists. CDR3: CASSLVVGQGNLHHYGCTF. The chain joins TRBV28 to TRBJ1-2; TRBD1, the table's D call, was not compared with the DNA. Germline V gene sequence: CDR1 MDHEN, CDR2 SYDVKM. Including both end residues, the CDR3 is 19 amino acids long.

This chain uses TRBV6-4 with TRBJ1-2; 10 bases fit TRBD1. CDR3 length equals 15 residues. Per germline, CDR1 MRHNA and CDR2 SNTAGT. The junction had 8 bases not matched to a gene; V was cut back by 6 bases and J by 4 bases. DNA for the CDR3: TGTGCCAGCAGCATGACAGGGGGCAGGGGCTATGGCTACACCTTC. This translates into CASSMTGGRGYGYTF.

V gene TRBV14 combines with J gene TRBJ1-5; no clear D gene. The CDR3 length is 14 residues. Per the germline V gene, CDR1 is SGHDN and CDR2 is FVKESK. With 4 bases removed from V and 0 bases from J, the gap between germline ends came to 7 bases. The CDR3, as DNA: TGTGCCAGCAGCCCCGGGATTAGCAATCAGCCCCAGCATTTT. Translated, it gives CASSPGISNQPQHF.

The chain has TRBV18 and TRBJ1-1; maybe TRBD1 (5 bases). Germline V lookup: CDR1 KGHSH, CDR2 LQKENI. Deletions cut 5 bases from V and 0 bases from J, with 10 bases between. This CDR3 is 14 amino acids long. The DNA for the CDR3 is TGTGCCAGCTCAATAGGGGATATGAACACTGAAGCTTTCTTT. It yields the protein CASSIGDMNTEAFF.

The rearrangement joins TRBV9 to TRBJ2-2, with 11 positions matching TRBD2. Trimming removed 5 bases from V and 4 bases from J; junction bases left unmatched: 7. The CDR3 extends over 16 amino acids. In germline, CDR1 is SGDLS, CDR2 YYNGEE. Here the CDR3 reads CASRPLAGGGTGELFF. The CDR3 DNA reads TGTGCCAGCAGGCCCCTAGCGGGAGGAGGCACCGGGGAGCTGTTTTTT.

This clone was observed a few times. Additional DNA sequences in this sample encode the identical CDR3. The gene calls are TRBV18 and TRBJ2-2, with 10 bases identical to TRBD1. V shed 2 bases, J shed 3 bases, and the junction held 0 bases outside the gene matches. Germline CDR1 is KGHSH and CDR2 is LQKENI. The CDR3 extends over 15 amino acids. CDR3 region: CASSPGTGDTGELFF. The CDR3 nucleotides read TGTGCCAGCTCACCAGGGACAGGGGACACCGGGGAGCTGTTTTTT.

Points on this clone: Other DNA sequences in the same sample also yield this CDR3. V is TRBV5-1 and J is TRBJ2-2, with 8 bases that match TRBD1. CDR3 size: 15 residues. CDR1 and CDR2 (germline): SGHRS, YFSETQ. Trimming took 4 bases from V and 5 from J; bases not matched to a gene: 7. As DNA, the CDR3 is TGCGCCAGCAGCCCCGGACAGGGTAGGACCGGGGAGCTGTTTTTT. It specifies CASSPGQGRTGELFF.

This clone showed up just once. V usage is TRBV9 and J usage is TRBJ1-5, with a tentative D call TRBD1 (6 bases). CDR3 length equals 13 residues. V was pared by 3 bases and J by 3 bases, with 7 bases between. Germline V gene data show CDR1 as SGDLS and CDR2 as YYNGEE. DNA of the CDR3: TGTGCCAGCAGCGACAGGGACAATCAGCCCCAGCATTTT. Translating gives CASSDRDNQPQHF.